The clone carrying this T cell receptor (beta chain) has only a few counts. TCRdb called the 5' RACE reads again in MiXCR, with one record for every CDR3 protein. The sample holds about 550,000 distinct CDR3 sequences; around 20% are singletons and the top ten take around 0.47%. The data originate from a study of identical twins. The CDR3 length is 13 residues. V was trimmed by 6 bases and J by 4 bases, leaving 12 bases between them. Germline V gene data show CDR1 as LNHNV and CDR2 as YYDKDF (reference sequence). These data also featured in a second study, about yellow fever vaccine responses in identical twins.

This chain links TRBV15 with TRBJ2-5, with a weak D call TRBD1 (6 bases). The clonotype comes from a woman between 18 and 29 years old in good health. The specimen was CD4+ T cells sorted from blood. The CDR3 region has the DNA TGTGCCACCAGTAAAGGGGGTAGAGAGACCCAGTACTTC. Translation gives CATSKGGRETQYF.